The source of this TCR beta chain is a study of cytomegalovirus exposure and HLA in healthy donors. Study overall: Earlier sequencing of some 190 million T cells yielded 95 million to 120 million unique TCR beta sequences.

J gave up 8 bases and V 10 bases, and 9 bases lay outside the gene matches. The CDR3 covers 13 residues. Germline CDR1 is MDHEN and CDR2 is SYDVKM. General observations from the study: Later, an analysis found that common viral pathogens appeared to be linked with several of the most significant clusters. A later analysis found TCR association rates differed by HLA locus, highest for DRB1 and lowest for HLA-C.

The PCR ran on 60 Vbeta and 13 Jbeta primers. The assay was immunoSEQ multiplex PCR, and TCRdb's table has in-frame clones only and misses some. Among some 110,000 clones listed, approximately 77% were seen once. Concerning this clone itself: Its specificity is not known.

The receptor was isolated from a middle-aged man in good health and CMV-seropositive. V and J are TRBV28 and TRBJ1-4; TRBD1 matches at 8 bases. Sequencing was performed on PBMCs. The CDR3 DNA is TGTGCCACCCAACAGGGGGGTGTCGAAAAACTGTTTTTT. As protein: CATQQGGVEKLFF.